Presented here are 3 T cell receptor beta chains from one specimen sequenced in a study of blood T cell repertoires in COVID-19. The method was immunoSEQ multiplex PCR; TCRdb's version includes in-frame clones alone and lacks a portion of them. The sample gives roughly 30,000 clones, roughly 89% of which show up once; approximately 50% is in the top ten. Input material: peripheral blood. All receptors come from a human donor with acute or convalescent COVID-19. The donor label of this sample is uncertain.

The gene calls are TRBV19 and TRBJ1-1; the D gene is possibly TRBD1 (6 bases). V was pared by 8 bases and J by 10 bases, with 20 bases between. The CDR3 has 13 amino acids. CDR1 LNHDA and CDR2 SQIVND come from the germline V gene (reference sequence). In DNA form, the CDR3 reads TGTGCCAGTCGCCCCTCCAGGGGTACCGTAGCTTTCTTT. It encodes CASRPSRGTVAFF.

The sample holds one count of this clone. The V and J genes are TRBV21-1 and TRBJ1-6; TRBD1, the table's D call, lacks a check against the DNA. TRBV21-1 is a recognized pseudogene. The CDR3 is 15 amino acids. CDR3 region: CASMGRAGADSPLHF. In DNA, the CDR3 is TGTGCCAGCATGGGACGAGCAGGGGCTGATTCACCCCTCCACTTT.

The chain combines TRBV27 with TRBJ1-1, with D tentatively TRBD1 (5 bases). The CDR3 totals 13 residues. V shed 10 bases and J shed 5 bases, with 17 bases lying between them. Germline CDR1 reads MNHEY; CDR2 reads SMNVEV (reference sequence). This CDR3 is CATARQGGTEAFF. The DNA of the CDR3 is TGTGCCACCGCTCGGCAGGGCGGAACTGAAGCTTTCTTT.